One and the same sample provided the 4 T cell receptor beta chains below, sequenced in a study of blood T cell repertoires in COVID-19. Some clones are missing from TCRdb's copy, which holds only in-frame ones; the method was immunoSEQ multiplex PCR. The data contain approximately 200,000 clones, 85% to 90% of them seen just once; the ten biggest clones take up about 1.2%. The specimen was PBMCs or T cells enriched from blood (not recorded which). Receptor source: a man between 25 and 39 years old who had recovered from COVID-19.

The V call is TRBV6-5, the J call TRBJ2-2, with 8 bases matching TRBD2. After removal of 4 bases from V and 6 bases from J, the junction contained 7 bases not matched to a gene. CDR3 size: 15 residues. CDR1 is MNHEY and CDR2 is SVGAGI in the germline V gene. The CDR3 region has the DNA TGTGCCAGCAGTTTGAATAGCGGGAAAGCCGGGGAGCTGTTTTTT. Protein: CASSLNSGKAGELFF.

This chain connects TRBV19 to TRBJ2-2, with TRBD1 identical over 7 bases. V lost 2 bases to trimming and J lost 2 bases; unmatched junction nucleotides: 5. Germline CDR1 reads LNHDA; CDR2 reads SQIVND (reference sequence). This CDR3 is 16 amino acids long. DNA for the CDR3: TGTGCCAGTAGTATACTTGGGACAGCTAACACCGGGGAGCTGTTTTTT. It translates to CASSILGTANTGELFF.

The DNA for the CDR3 is TGTGCCAGCAGTTTATCGGAGGGTTGGGCCGGGGAGCTGTTTTTT. This gives the protein CASSLSEGWAGELFF. The V and J genes are TRBV27 and TRBJ2-2; TRBD2 might be the D (6 bases). Germline CDR1 and CDR2: MNHEY and SMNVEV (reference sequence). The CDR3 covers 15 residues. Between the trimmed V and J ends, which lost 0 bases and 6 bases, there was a span of 11 bases.

This clone has a single count. This sequence joins TRBV4-1 and TRBJ2-1; 10 nucleotides match TRBD2. CDR1 and CDR2 from the germline V gene are MGHRA and YSYEKL. Germline trimming cut 0 bases from V and 9 bases from J; bases unmatched to any gene: 11. The CDR3 extends over 17 amino acids. In DNA form, the CDR3 reads TGCGCCAGCAGCCAAGAGGCAAGCGGGGGGGCCAGTAGTGAGCAGTTCTTC. Protein sequence: CASSQEASGGASSEQFF.